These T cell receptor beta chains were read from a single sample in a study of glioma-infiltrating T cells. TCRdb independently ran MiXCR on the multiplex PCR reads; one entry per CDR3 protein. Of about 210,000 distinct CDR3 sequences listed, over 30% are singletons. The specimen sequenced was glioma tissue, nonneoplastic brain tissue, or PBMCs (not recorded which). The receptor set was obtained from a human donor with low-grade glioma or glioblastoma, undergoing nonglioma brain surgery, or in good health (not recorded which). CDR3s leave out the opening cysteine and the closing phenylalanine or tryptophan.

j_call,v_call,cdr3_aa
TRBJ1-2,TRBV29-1,SVERGADYGYT
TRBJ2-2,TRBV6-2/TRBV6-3,ASSPSLNTGELF
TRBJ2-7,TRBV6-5,ASSYSGGSIYEQY
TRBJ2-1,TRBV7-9,ASSLLVSSYNEQF
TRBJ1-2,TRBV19,ATRDLNYGYT
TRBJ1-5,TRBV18,ASSRPGTGDGQPQH
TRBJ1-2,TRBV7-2,ASSSTWTQTSYGYT
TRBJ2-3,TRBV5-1,ASSLGIAGTDTQY
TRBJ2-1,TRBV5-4,ASSDGTGYNEQF
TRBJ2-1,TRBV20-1,RARPSGRDNEPF
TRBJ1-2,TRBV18,ASSPRRDTTDYGYT
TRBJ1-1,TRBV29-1,SVEDRRGDEAF
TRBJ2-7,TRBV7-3,ASSPGTSYEQY
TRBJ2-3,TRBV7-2,ASSETSGRAKNTQY
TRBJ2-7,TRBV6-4,AGTGVFYEQY
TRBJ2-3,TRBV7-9,ASSLARGTHTDTQY
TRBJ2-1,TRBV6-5,ASRAAGRADNEQF
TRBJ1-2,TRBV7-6,ASSLDGAGGYT
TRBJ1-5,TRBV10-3,AIRGTGEDQPQH
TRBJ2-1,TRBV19,ASSIRLAGPNEQF
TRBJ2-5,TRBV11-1,ASSPIRQGTETQY
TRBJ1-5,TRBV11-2,ASSLQINQPQH
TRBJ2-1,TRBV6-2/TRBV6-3,ASSYSPTNDQF
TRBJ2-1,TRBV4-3,ASSQELVRD
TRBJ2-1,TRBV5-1,ASSLGTGRTYNEQF
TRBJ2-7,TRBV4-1,ASSGGRKRPYEQY
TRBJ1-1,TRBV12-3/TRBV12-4,ASSFGGQLTF
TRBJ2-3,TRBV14,ASSQKATFARDTDTQY
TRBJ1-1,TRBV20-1,SARTARGVNTEAF
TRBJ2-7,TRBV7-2,ASSRNTYEQY
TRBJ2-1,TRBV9,ASSLLEQPSSYNEQF
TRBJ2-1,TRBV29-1,SVEAASSYNEQF
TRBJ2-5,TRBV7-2,ASSLRALGVETQY
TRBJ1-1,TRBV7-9,ASSLRDRENTEAF
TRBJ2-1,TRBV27,ASSLRRAGAENEQF
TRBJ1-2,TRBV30,AWNPLGVGNYGYT
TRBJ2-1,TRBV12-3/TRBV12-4,ASSLALINEQF
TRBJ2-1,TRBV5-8,ASTPPRSAVYNEQF
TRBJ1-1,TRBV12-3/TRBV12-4,AINRVATEAF
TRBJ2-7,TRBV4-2,ASSQRLAGVSYEQY
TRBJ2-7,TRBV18,ASRSGRLSYEQY
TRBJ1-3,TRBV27,ASSLAGVTGNTIY
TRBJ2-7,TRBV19,ASGIDTGRYEQY
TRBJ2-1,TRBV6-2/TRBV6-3,ASSYAGIDEQF
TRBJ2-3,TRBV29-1,SVNTQY